This TCR beta chain was found in a study of blood T cells in healthy people across ages. Then a second PCR, running roughly 6 to 11 cycles, was carried out with a sample-barcoded 5' primer and a J-beta primer mix. One entry per CDR3 protein, called by TCRdb with MiXCR from the 5' RACE reads. The repertoire includes about 1 million distinct CDR3 sequences, 25% of them detected once, and less than 0.75% sits in the top ten. This CDR3 is built from 16 residues. V lost 5 bases, J lost 4 bases, and 8 bases stayed unmatched. This same sample was also part of a study on T cells of mothers and their children.

The chain is built from TRBV12-3 or TRBV12-4 and TRBJ2-5, with 12 bases identical to TRBD2. The sequence came from a girl under 10 years old in good health. The sequencing input was blood. The CDR3 reads CASSPTSGGLPETQYF. The CDR3 region has the DNA TGTGCCAGCAGTCCGACTAGCGGGGGCCTTCCAGAGACCCAGTACTTC.